The following is a T cell receptor (beta chain) sequence with its context. In the original analysis: Researchers report that nucleated cell counts were estimated from reference gene primer amplification. This table comes from immunoSEQ multiplex PCR, and its TCRdb copy is limited to in-frame clones, with some not included. Clone size and the V and J calls come from that table; the DNA yielded D and trimming. The table lists approximately 160,000 clones, roughly 84% of them singletons. The entry originates in a study of blood T cell repertoires in COVID-19. Study-wide context: Material from acute and convalescent COVID-19 was sourced from the United States, Italy and Spain. Nucleic acid was either cDNA or gDNA, and it came from T cells, B-cell-depleted T cells, or PBMCs.

The TCR sequence derives from a man in his late teens or twenties with active or convalescent COVID-19. The sample taken for sequencing was peripheral blood.

In nucleotides, the CDR3 is TGTGCCAGCAGTTCAGGGCTCAACTATGGCTACACCTTC. It yields the protein CASSSGLNYGYTF. The chain is built from TRBV6-5 and TRBJ1-2, with D maybe TRBD1 (5 bases). CDR1 and CDR2 from the germline V gene are MNHEY and SVGAGI. The CDR3 totals 13 residues. Trimming cost V 4 bases and J 2 bases, with 8 bases left between them.